Detailed here is one T cell receptor beta chain. The antigen remains undetermined. The length of the CDR3 is 16 residues. V was clipped by 2 bases and J by 10 bases, with 18 bases between them. Germline lookup yields CDR1 MNHEY and CDR2 SVGAGI. These data are taken from a study of OX40 agonist ivuxolimab in advanced cancers. Study-wide context: Ivuxolimab, an agonist antibody against OX40 (CD134), was given to patients.

The study's findings and limits: Relatively little clonal expansion, among the lowest observed, appeared in partial responders at 0.1-3.0 mg/kg.

Only in-frame clones appear in the TCRdb table, and some are missing; sequencing was by immunoSEQ multiplex PCR. The sample lists fewer than 40,000 clones; less than 80% were seen once. The source of this sequence is an adult with an advanced solid tumor such as melanoma, head and neck, liver or kidney cancer. Sequencing used CD4+ or CD8+ T cells sorted from blood, obtained in a trial of the OX40 agonist ivuxolimab. V gene TRBV6-5 combines with J gene TRBJ1-6, with TRBD1 as a possible D gene (6 bases). The CDR3 DNA is TGTGCCAGCAGTTACCGAACCCCGGGGGGCGAATCACCCCTCCACTTT. This gives the protein CASSYRTPGGESPLHF.